One and the same sample provided the 21 T cell receptor beta chains below, sequenced in a study of T-cell memory formation after mild COVID-19. TCRdb fed the 5' RACE reads into MiXCR, producing one record per CDR3 protein. The table includes 300,000 to 350,000 distinct CDR3 sequences, roughly an eighth detected once. Sequences were obtained from PBMCs or a T cell subset sorted from them (not recorded which). The origin of the receptors is a man aged 18 to 30 who had mild COVID-19 (a few samples of this study predate the infection). Cell type and time point are not known.

This clonotype was seen a handful of times. CDR3 sequence (DNA): TGCGCCAGCAGCCAGGGAGGGGGGGTCCAAGAGACCCAGTACTTC. Protein: CASSQGGGVQETQYF. The genes are TRBV4-1 and TRBJ2-5, with a weak D call TRBD2 (7 bases). CDR3 length: 15 residues. CDR1 and CDR2 from the germline V gene are MGHRA and YSYEKL. Trimming stripped 3 bases from V and 1 base from J, with 12 bases between.

The rearrangement uses TRBV3-1 and TRBJ2-7, with TRBD1 matching 9 bases. Per the germline V gene, CDR1 is LGHDT and CDR2 is YNNKEL (reference sequence). The trim removed 6 bases at V and 1 base at J, leaving 4 bases unmatched. The length of the CDR3 is 14 residues. The chain's CDR3 is CASRGQGRSYEQYF. The CDR3 DNA reads TGTGCCAGCAGGGGACAGGGTCGGTCCTACGAGCAGTACTTC.

This clonotype was observed a few times. The chain joins TRBV7-2 to TRBJ2-2; D gene unclear. Germline V lookup: CDR1 SGHTA, CDR2 FQGNSA. This CDR3 has 15 residues. Trimming shortened V by 2 bases and J by 0 bases, and 7 bases separated the two germline ends. In DNA form, the CDR3 reads TGTGCCAGCAGCTTACCCTTCTCGAACACCGGGGAGCTGTTTTTT. Amino acids: CASSLPFSNTGELFF. Drawing the rest from reference TRBV7-2 and TRBJ2-2, the complete variable domain is GAGVSQSPSNKVTEKGKDVELRCDPISGHTALYWYRQSLGQGLEFLIYFQGNSAPDKSGLPSDRFSAERTGGSVSTLTIQRTQQEDSAVYLCASSLPFSNTGELFFGEGSRLTVL.

The rearrangement links TRBV3-1 to TRBJ1-4, with D unclear. V was shortened by 0 bases and J by 10 bases, with 12 bases between the two germline ends. Germline-derived CDR1 and CDR2 are LGHDT and YNNKEL (reference sequence). CDR3 size: 14 residues. The CDR3, as DNA: TGTGCCAGCAGCCAAGATCTTGGGTTCGGAAAACTGTTTTTT. Its translation: CASSQDLGFGKLFF.

This sequence joins TRBV11-2 and TRBJ2-7; D is possibly TRBD1 or TRBD2 (6 bases each). Germline lookup yields CDR1 SGHAT and CDR2 FQNNGV. This CDR3 has 13 residues. The V end lost 4 bases, the J end lost 2 bases, and 9 bases lay between the germline ends. CDR3 protein: CASSWGAPYEQYF. The CDR3 coding sequence is TGTGCCAGCAGCTGGGGGGCCCCCTACGAGCAGTACTTC.

V is TRBV20-1 and J is TRBJ1-2; TRBD1 matches 7 bases. The V gene end was trimmed by 3 bases and the J gene end by 6 bases; junction bases not matched to a gene: 7. The CDR3 contains 13 residues. Germline V CDR1 and CDR2: DFQATT, SNEGSKA (reference sequence). In DNA, the CDR3 is TGCAGTGCTAGGCCACAGGGGCAAGATGGCTACACCTTC. The encoded protein is CSARPQGQDGYTF.

This clonotype has a handful of counts. The chain has TRBV25-1 and TRBJ2-1; 7 positions match TRBD1. J was trimmed by 12 bases and V by 6 bases; bases with no gene match: 11. Per the germline V gene, CDR1 is MGHDK and CDR2 is SYGVNS. CDR3 length equals 13 residues. This CDR3 reads CASRTQGVGVQFF. As DNA, the CDR3 is TGTGCCAGCAGAACGCAGGGGGTGGGTGTGCAGTTCTTC.

This clonotype was picked up many times. The V call is TRBV10-3, the J call TRBJ1-2; TRBD1 is a possible D gene (5 bases). Germline-derived CDR1 and CDR2 are ENHRY and SYGVKD. V lost 7 bases and J 4 bases, leaving 7 bases between the germline ends. The CDR3 covers 11 residues. DNA of the CDR3: TGTGCCATCAAGGGGAGCTATGGCTACACCTTC. This encodes CAIKGSYGYTF.

The V gene is TRBV4-3, the J gene TRBJ2-1; 7 bases are a match to TRBD1. J gave up 0 bases and V 1 base, and 6 bases lay outside the gene matches. Germline assignment: CDR1 LGHNA and CDR2 YSLEER. This CDR3 is 17 amino acids long. The CDR3 region has the DNA TGCGCCAGCAGCCAAGTCGAGGGGGCCGGCTCCTACAATGAGCAGTTCTTC. It is translated as CASSQVEGAGSYNEQFF.

This clonotype has only a few counts. The rearrangement links TRBV28 to TRBJ2-1; a possible D gene is TRBD2 (5 bases). V lost 3 bases to trimming and J lost 8 bases, with 8 bases between them. CDR1 and CDR2 (germline): MDHEN, SYDVKM. The CDR3 covers 12 residues. The CDR3 loop is CASSFVRDEQFF. The DNA of the CDR3 is TGTGCCAGCAGTTTTGTGCGGGATGAGCAGTTCTTC.

This chain joins TRBV5-1 and TRBJ1-1, with D maybe TRBD1 (5 bases). The CDR3 consists of 16 residues. The V end lost 0 bases, the J end lost 2 bases, and 14 bases lay between the germline ends. Germline V CDR1 and CDR2: SGHRS, YFSETQ. The CDR3 is CASSLGPTGGNTEAFF. The CDR3 DNA sequence: TGCGCCAGCAGCTTGGGGCCTACCGGGGGTAACACTGAAGCTTTCTTT.

This clonotype is a singleton in its sample. V is TRBV29-1 and J is TRBJ1-5; no reliable D call. The CDR3 runs 13 residues. Trimming stripped 6 bases from V and 7 bases from J, with 16 bases between. From germline, CDR1 is SQVTM and CDR2 ANQGSEA. In DNA form, the CDR3 reads TGCAGCGTAGGCCTCCAGGTGGGACAGCCCCAGCATTTT. Encoded protein: CSVGLQVGQPQHF.

This clonotype was seen at least ten times. The chain employs TRBV5-1 and TRBJ2-1; D remains unclear. The length of the CDR3 is 13 residues. Germline CDR1 is SGHRS and CDR2 is YFSETQ. Trimming removed 0 bases from V and 4 bases from J, with 5 bases in between. The DNA of the CDR3 is TGCGCCAGCAGCTTGGGGTGGTACAATGAGCAGTTCTTC. Protein sequence: CASSLGWYNEQFF.

This clonotype was detected a few times. The rearrangement joins TRBV9 to TRBJ2-3, with D uncertain. Trimming removed 1 base at V and 6 bases at J, with 15 bases between. CDR1 SGDLS and CDR2 YYNGEE come from the germline V gene. This CDR3 contains 15 residues. CDR3 DNA: TGTGCCAGCAGCGTATCAGGACGGAAACCGGATACGCAGTATTTT. Protein product: CASSVSGRKPDTQYF.

This clonotype was observed a few times. V is TRBV6-2 or TRBV6-3 and J is TRBJ2-3; D unclear. V dropped 6 bases and J dropped 0 bases, with 10 bases sitting between them. CDR3 length: 14 amino acids. Germline V CDR1 and CDR2: MNHEY, SVGEGT. The chain's CDR3 is CASRPDVSTDTQYF. In DNA form, the CDR3 reads TGTGCCAGCAGGCCGGACGTCAGCACAGATACGCAGTATTTT.

V and J are TRBV7-2 and TRBJ2-7; maybe TRBD2 (6 bases). This CDR3 has 15 amino acids. Germline V gene data show CDR1 as SGHTA and CDR2 as FQGNSA. V dropped 6 bases and J dropped 0 bases, with 15 bases sitting between them. The CDR3 region is CASSPGDPHSYEQYV. CDR3 nucleotides: TGTGCCAGCAGTCCGGGGGACCCCCACTCCTACGAGCAGTACGTC.

This clonotype was counted many times. V gene TRBV20-1 combines with J gene TRBJ1-5; D unresolved. Germline CDR1 reads DFQATT; CDR2 reads SNEGSKA (reference sequence). This CDR3 region has 17 residues. Trimming removed 3 bases at V and 3 bases at J, with 21 bases between. CDR3 protein: CSARPRAGRGPNQPQHF. CDR3 coding DNA: TGCAGTGCTAGGCCCCGGGCGGGCCGAGGCCCCAATCAGCCCCAGCATTTT.

This clonotype was counted between two and nine times. CDR3 protein: CASSETGGPYEQYF. The CDR3, as DNA: TGTGCCAGCAGTGAGACAGGGGGGCCCTACGAGCAGTACTTC. The J gene is TRBJ2-7, the V gene TRBV12-3 or TRBV12-4; TRBD1 matches 9 bases. The length of the CDR3 is 14 residues. Trimming removed 5 bases from V and 2 bases from J; junction bases left unmatched: 4.

This clonotype was observed many times. J is TRBJ2-1 and V is TRBV20-1, with TRBD1 matching over 8 bases. The CDR3 loop spans 14 amino acids. The V gene's germline CDR1 is DFQATT and CDR2 SNEGSKA (reference sequence). V was clipped by 2 bases and J by 2 bases; unmatched bases: 2. This chain's CDR3 is CSARPGGPYNEQFF. In DNA form, the CDR3 reads TGCAGTGCTAGACCAGGGGGCCCCTACAATGAGCAGTTCTTC.

This clonotype was seen only a few times. The chain joins TRBV7-2 to TRBJ2-5; no firm D call. The CDR3 has 11 residues. CDR1 is SGHTA and CDR2 is FQGNSA in the germline V gene. With 5 bases removed from V and 5 bases from J, the gap between germline ends came to 6 bases. The chain's CDR3 is CASSRIETQYF. Here the CDR3 DNA reads TGTGCCAGCAGCCGGATTGAGACCCAGTACTTC.

This clonotype was counted only a few times. The V gene is TRBV9, the J gene TRBJ1-5; D gene ambiguous. V lost 0 bases and J lost 0, with 7 bases in between. CDR1 is SGDLS, CDR2 YYNGEE, per germline. The CDR3 covers 15 residues. In DNA, the CDR3 is TGTGCCAGCAGCGTAGACCCTAATAGCAATCAGCCCCAGCATTTT. It specifies CASSVDPNSNQPQHF.